Shown below are 11 T cell receptor beta chains from a single sample sequenced in a study of cytomegalovirus exposure and HLA in healthy donors. The primer mix had 60 Vbeta and 13 Jbeta primers. Profiled with immunoSEQ multiplex PCR; TCRdb holds only in-frame clones, not every one. The repertoire holds some 67,000 clones, with 70% to 85% as singletons. The sequenced sample was PBMCs. The origin of the receptors is a man in his fifties or sixties in good health and CMV-seropositive.

This clone came up a few times. This chain links TRBV6-6 with TRBJ1-1; a possible D gene is TRBD1 (6 bases). This CDR3 spans 15 amino acids. The germline gives CDR1 MNHNY, CDR2 SVGAGI (reference sequence). Trimming removed 2 bases from V and 0 bases from J, with 10 bases in between. The DNA for the CDR3 is TGTGCCAGCAGTTACATCCAGGGGATGAACACTGAAGCTTTCTTT. Protein product: CASSYIQGMNTEAFF.

The V gene is TRBV10-2, the J gene TRBJ2-5; the match to TRBD2 covers 8 bases. Germline CDR1 reads WSHSY; CDR2 reads SAAADI. J lost 3 bases, V lost 6 bases, and 3 bases had no gene match. The CDR3 contains 13 residues. The CDR3 DNA is TGCGCCAGCAGAGATAGCGGGAAAGAGACCCAGTACTTC. The encoded protein is CASRDSGKETQYF.

The rearrangement links TRBV6-5 to TRBJ2-7; 7 bases match TRBD1. V shed 2 bases and J 3 bases; nucleotides not matched to a gene: 4. The CDR3 contains 14 residues. Per the germline V gene, CDR1 is MNHEY and CDR2 is SVGAGI. The CDR3 bases are TGTGCCAGCAGTTACAGGGGGCGCGACTACGAGCAGTACTTC. This sequence encodes CASSYRGRDYEQYF.

This chain connects TRBV27 to TRBJ2-7; 7 bases match TRBD2. Germline V gene sequence: CDR1 MNHEY, CDR2 SMNVEV (reference sequence). The CDR3 extends over 17 amino acids. The V segment lost 10 bases and the J segment 0 bases; nucleotides outside the gene matches: 18. The CDR3 DNA is TGTGCCACCGCCCGGGGGGTTGGAATAGGACGCTCCTACGAGCAGTACTTC. Protein sequence: CATARGVGIGRSYEQYF.

The V and J genes are TRBV6-1 and TRBJ1-5, with unresolved D. V lost 3 bases and J 2 bases, leaving 11 bases between the germline ends. This CDR3 comprises 15 residues. Per germline, CDR1 MNHNS and CDR2 SASEGT. The CDR3 nucleotides are TGTGCCAGCAGTGACGTGCGGGAACGCAATCAGCCCCAGCATTTT. Translation gives CASSDVRERNQPQHF.

The J gene is TRBJ1-2, the V gene TRBV27; 9 bases agree with TRBD1. Germline V gives CDR1 MNHEY, CDR2 SMNVEV (reference sequence). Germline trimming cut 6 bases from V and 4 bases from J; bases unmatched to any gene: 12. The CDR3 extends over 16 amino acids. CDR3 region: CASRRLSRQGGYGYTF. CDR3 DNA: TGTGCCAGCAGGAGACTATCAAGACAGGGGGGCTATGGCTACACCTTC.

The chain uses TRBV11-3 and TRBJ2-1; 8 nucleotides match TRBD1. Germline V lookup: CDR1 SGHNT, CDR2 YENEEA. Losses at the gene ends were 0 bases for V and 7 bases for J; bases not matched to a gene: 5. This CDR3 has 15 amino acids. Written as DNA, the CDR3 is TGTGCCAGCAGCTTAGATATTACAGGGGGAAATGAGCAGTTCTTC. It yields the protein CASSLDITGGNEQFF.

This chain connects TRBV18 to TRBJ1-5, with 8 bases identical to TRBD1. Germline assignment: CDR1 KGHSH and CDR2 LQKENI. Losses at the gene ends were 0 bases for V and 4 bases for J; bases not matched to a gene: 5. The CDR3 has 16 residues. The CDR3 loop reads CASSPPQGQGNQPQHF. In nucleotides, the CDR3 is TGTGCCAGCTCACCACCGCAAGGACAGGGAAATCAGCCCCAGCATTTT.

V gene TRBV11-3 combines with J gene TRBJ2-1, with 12 positions matching TRBD1. The J segment lost 1 base and the V segment lost 6 bases, leaving 7 bases of the junction unmatched. Germline V gene data show CDR1 as SGHNT and CDR2 as YENEEA. CDR3 length: 17 amino acids. The CDR3 sequence: CASRAGTGGLSYNEQFF. The CDR3 DNA sequence: TGTGCCAGCAGGGCCGGGACAGGGGGCTTATCCTACAATGAGCAGTTCTTC.

This clone has a handful of counts. This rearrangement joins TRBV5-1 to TRBJ2-1, with 7 bases matching TRBD2. V was pared by 6 bases and J by 7 bases, with 22 bases of the junction left unmatched. Germline values: CDR1 SGHRS, CDR2 YFSETQ. This CDR3 has 18 amino acids. The CDR3 coding sequence is TGCGCCAGCAACGCGGGACGGGGGGAAATCTTGAGGAGGAATGAGCAGTTCTTC. The encoded protein is CASNAGRGEILRRNEQFF.

The chain carries TRBV7-6 and TRBJ2-1, with 9 bases matching TRBD2. The length of the CDR3 is 16 residues. The junction had 10 bases not matched to a gene; V was cut back by 2 bases and J by 8 bases. CDR1 SGHVS and CDR2 FNYEAQ come from the germline V gene. The CDR3 region is CASSLSVAGGPDEQFF. CDR3 DNA sequence: TGTGCCAGCAGCTTATCGGTTGCGGGAGGGCCTGATGAGCAGTTCTTC.